What follows is one T cell receptor beta chain and its context. Libraries were prepared by immunoSEQ multiplex PCR; TCRdb keeps only in-frame clonotypes and omits some of them. The sample holds about 200,000 clones; roughly nine tenths are singletons and the top ten take more than 0.7%. These data originate in a study of blood T cell repertoires in COVID-19. The TCR originated in a woman between 70 and 85 years old with acute or convalescent COVID-19. Sequencing was performed on peripheral blood.

The CDR3 sequence is CASSPTGGYNSPLHF. As DNA, the CDR3 is TGTGCCAGCAGCCCCACGGGAGGCTATAATTCACCCCTCCACTTT. The rearrangement links TRBV7-2 to TRBJ1-6; D uncertain. The germline V and J ends were trimmed by 5 bases and 3 bases, with 11 bases remaining between them. This CDR3 region has 15 residues. Germline V gene sequence: CDR1 SGHTA, CDR2 FQGNSA.